The rows below give T cell receptor beta chains drawn from one sample of a study of T cell responses to AZD1222 COVID-19 vaccine. The assay was immunoSEQ multiplex PCR, and TCRdb's table has in-frame clones only and misses some. Here the sample spans approximately 120,000 clones, approximately 94% being singletons. Sample: peripheral blood, taken on day 0 of AZD1222 vaccination. These receptors all stem from an adult in good health. Each CDR3 is given with its conserved first and last residue. A D gene is named only where the DNA matches it firmly. Clone size is shown for a subset of rows, as once, few, many or a class of expanded clone.

clone size | J gene | V gene | D gene | CDR3 DNA | CDR3 protein
- | TRBJ2-3 | TRBV30 | - | TGTGCCTGGACCTCCGGCGATGCAGATACGCAGTATTTT | CAWTSGDADTQYF
- | TRBJ1-5 | TRBV28 | TRBD1 | TGTGCCAGCAGTCCCCATGACAGGGGACCACACCAGCATTTT | CASSPHDRGPHQHF
- | TRBJ2-7 | TRBV7-9 | TRBD2 | TGTGCCAGCAGCCCTCCGGGGTGGGAGGGTCCTCAGGAGCAGTACTTC | CASSPPGWEGPQEQYF
once | TRBJ2-1 | TRBV3-1/TRBV3-2 | - | TGTGCCAGCAGCCCCCTGCGCGACCGGGGGACCAATGAGCAGTTCTTC | CASSPLRDRGTNEQFF
- | TRBJ1-1 | TRBV19 | - | TGTGCCAGTAGTATAGATCCCCGGGGCACCCAGGACACTGAAGCTTTCTTT | CASSIDPRGTQDTEAFF
- | TRBJ1-5 | TRBV5-5 | TRBD1 | TGTGCCAGCAGCATTCGCCCGGGACAGAGACCCCAGCCCCAGCATTTT | CASSIRPGQRPQPQHF
- | TRBJ1-2 | TRBV27 | - | TGTGCCAGCAGCCGTTCCCGACAGCCCTATTCTGGCTACACCTTC | CASSRSRQPYSGYTF
- | TRBJ1-2 | TRBV28 | - | TGTGCCAGCAGTCAGATGGCGTATGGCTACACCTTC | CASSQMAYGYTF
- | TRBJ2-1 | TRBV19 | - | TGTGCCAGTAGTGCGGACAGCCCAATCTACAATGAGCAGTTCTTC | CASSADSPIYNEQFF
- | TRBJ2-2 | TRBV19 | - | TGTGCCAGTAGCCGTCCGGGGGACGGGGAGCTGTTTTTT | CASSRPGDGELFF
- | TRBJ1-3 | TRBV5-4 | - | TGTGCCAGCAGCTTGGCGGGCGCCGGAAACACCATATATTTT | CASSLAGAGNTIYF
- | TRBJ1-5 | TRBV27 | TRBD1 | TGTGCCAGCAGCGCCGGGACAGTCCACAATCAGCCCCAGCATTTT | CASSAGTVHNQPQHF
- | TRBJ1-2 | TRBV7-3 | - | TGTGCCAGCAGCCTCGACAAGAACTATGGCTACACCTTC | CASSLDKNYGYTF
- | TRBJ1-1 | TRBV6-5 | - | TGTGCCAGCAGTTTAAGGGAGATGAACACTGAAGCTTTCTTT | CASSLREMNTEAFF
- | TRBJ2-3 | TRBV19 | - | TGTGCCAGTAGTCTAGGACTCTGGCGCACAGATACGCAGTATTTT | CASSLGLWRTDTQYF
- | TRBJ2-7 | TRBV7-8 | - | TGTGCCAGCAGCCCCAACTCCTACGAGCAGTACTTC | CASSPNSYEQYF
- | TRBJ2-7 | TRBV20-1 | - | TGCAGTGCTAGTGAGTCCCGGGCGTCGGGTTTACGCGAGCAGTACTTC | CSASESRASGLREQYF
- | TRBJ2-1 | TRBV5-1 | - | TGCGCCAGCAGCCCGGTTACGGGAGAGTACAATGAGCAGTTCTTC | CASSPVTGEYNEQFF
- | TRBJ1-1 | TRBV11-2 | - | TGTGCCAGCAGGGCAGGGAGCGGGACTGAAGCTTTCTTT | CASRAGSGTEAFF
once | TRBJ2-1 | TRBV10-2 | - | TGCGCCAGCAGCCTCAATGACAATGAGCAGTTCTTC | CASSLNDNEQFF
- | TRBJ2-2 | TRBV30 | - | TGTGCCTGGAGTGTACTTAGGGACACCGGGGAGCTGTTTTTT | CAWSVLRDTGELFF
- | TRBJ1-1 | TRBV2 | - | TGTGCCAGCTCACAGGACAAGGACACTGAAGCTTTCTTT | CASSQDKDTEAFF
- | TRBJ2-1 | TRBV18 | TRBD1 | TGTGCCAGCTCACCCGGGACAGGGGGCCGAGATGAGCAGTTCTTC | CASSPGTGGRDEQFF
- | TRBJ1-2 | TRBV12-3/TRBV12-4 | - | TGTGCCAGCAGTCAACAGGGTCGGGGCTACACCTTC | CASSQQGRGYTF
- | TRBJ2-5 | TRBV5-1 | - | TGCGCCAGCAGCTTCGGGAGCCAAGAGACCCAGTACTTC | CASSFGSQETQYF
once | TRBJ1-5 | TRBV28 | TRBD1 | TGTGCCAGCACGTTAGGACAGGAAGGTCAGCCCCAGCATTTT | CASTLGQEGQPQHF
- | TRBJ2-5 | TRBV5-1 | - | TGCGCCAGCAGCTTAAAGGAGACCCAGTACTTC | CASSLKETQYF